This T cell receptor beta chain originates from a study of post-analysis software for immune sequencing data. Study context: Both relapsing-remitting and secondary progressive multiple sclerosis featured among the disease courses, as did progressive-relapsing multiple sclerosis. Study conclusions and caveats: Controls significantly exceeded multiple sclerosis patients in normalized Chao1 diversity. With TRBV5-6, TRBV5-1 and TRBV20-1 included, about 5 TRBV segments were more frequent in patients than in controls.

CDR3 length: 15 residues. V lost 5 bases and J lost 10; bases outside the gene matches: 14. Germline CDR1 is SGHTA and CDR2 is FQGNSA. TCR beta cDNA libraries had unique molecular identifiers. TCRdb re-called the PCR reads with MiXCR, one entry per CDR3 protein. The table lists almost 700,000 distinct CDR3 sequences, 55% to 70% of them singletons. Turning to this clonotype: Its antigen is unidentified.

This sequence was found in a girl aged 2-10 years with multiple sclerosis. J is TRBJ1-1 and V is TRBV7-2; TRBD1 agrees at 9 bases. The sample comprised blood. CDR3 in DNA: TGTGCCAGCAGCGCGCGTAGTGATACAGGGGGCAGAGCTTTCTTT. Protein product: CASSARSDTGGRAFF.